This T cell receptor beta chain came from a study of technical replicates of blood from a few donors. The method was immunoSEQ multiplex PCR; TCRdb's version includes in-frame clones alone and lacks a portion of them. The data hold tens of thousands of clones, with about nine tenths observed a single time. The V and J ends lost 7 bases and 5 bases respectively, with 11 bases between them. The CDR3 is 11 amino acids. Germline V gene lookup returns CDR1 DFQATT and CDR2 SNEGSKA (reference sequence). The sequence was obtained from a human donor in good health. The sample taken for sequencing was T cells isolated from PBMCs. The genes are TRBV20-1 and TRBJ1-2, with D possibly matching TRBD1 (5 bases). The CDR3 DNA reads TGCAGTGGCCGCCCAGGGTATGGCTACACCTTC. Its translation is CSGRPGYGYTF.